This TCR beta chain was retrieved from a study of blood T cell repertoires in COVID-19 (dated by TCRdb to about 2020). For the study in its entirety: The collaborator samples originated in the United States, Italy and Spain and spanned the acute and convalescent phases of COVID-19. The prospective study material was composed of cDNA or gDNA derived from T cells, B-cell-depleted T cells, or PBMCs. Deeply sampled blood TCRbeta repertoires from subjects exposed to, actively infected with, or recovered from COVID-19 were included in the dataset. The repertoires were made available in a free public database intended to serve as a resource for research on the immune response to SARS-CoV-2. HLA class I and class II types, where available, came from metadata supplied by the sample provider rather than from assay-based typing. Sample metadata almost always included a de-identified subject ID, COVID-19 status, age in years and sex. The samples were drawn from two sources: the first 160 participants of the ongoing ImmuneRACE study, and 1,200 or so subjects contributed by 6 global collaborators. The research as a whole found: The quantity of clinical and demographic metadata differed by source and by participant and was supplied without curation.

TCRbeta CDR3 regions were amplified from genomic DNA by means of the immunoSEQ Assay, a bias-controlled multiplex PCR. Per the authors' processing: The number of nucleated cells in each sample was estimated by amplification of reference gene primers within the assay. Sequence reads were collapsed and filtered to measure the absolute abundance of every unique TCRbeta CDR3 rearrangement. For each sample, productive Simpson clonality was calculated as the square root of Simpson's diversity index across productive rearrangements. TCRdb limited this immuneACCESS table to in-frame rearrangements with V and J called. A share of clones is missing; checked studies link under half to unresolved V genes, and the rest is unexplained. D and trimming come from the DNA, and the V and J calls and clone size come from that table. The sample contains approximately 240,000 clones, roughly 90% of them found a single time. The ten largest make up about 6% of the sample.

In the prospective study, participants were about 18 to 100 years old, resided in about 25 geographic areas of the United States, and were enrolled through a virtual design. Cohort assignment in the prospective study relied on participant-reported clinical history from a screening survey and a study questionnaire. In the prospective study, whole blood, serum and a nasopharyngeal or oropharyngeal swab were collected from each participant by mobile phlebotomists. Prospective study participants could optionally give additional blood draws and questionnaires over an approximately two-month period. Before DNA extraction, prospective study blood samples were shipped either frozen or at room temperature. Details on this clone: Its specific antigen is unknown. Base qualities are not at hand, and no much larger clone is one base apart.

Trimming costs V 1 base and J 8 bases, and their ends lie 8 bases apart. From cysteine to phenylalanine, the CDR3 is 12 amino acids long. Solely the CDR3 DNA is kept, with 36 bases framed from the first base. Reading the germline V gene gives CDR1 SNHLY and CDR2 FYNNEI. The chain was built from TRBV2 and TRBJ1-1; no D gene is confidently identified. This receptor was identified in a woman aged 25 to 39 with acute COVID-19. Sequenced: PBMCs or T cells enriched from blood (not recorded which). For the CDR3, the sequence is CASSEGGDEAFF. The bases read TGTGCCAGCAGTGAAGGGGGAGACGAAGCTTTCTTT.